The sequence of this T cell receptor (beta chain) was determined in a study of blood T cell repertoires in COVID-19. Study processing details: Counts of nucleated cells, estimated from reference gene primer amplification, were obtained. Measured with immunoSEQ multiplex PCR; TCRdb has only the in-frame clones, and not every one. That table supplies the V and J calls and clone size; D and trimming were determined from the DNA. The top ten hold around 4.2% of the sample, which has about 290,000 clones, around 85% seen once. Germline V lookup: CDR1 SGHRS, CDR2 YFSETQ. The CDR3 contains 14 residues. The trim removed 3 bases at V and 5 bases at J, leaving 7 bases unmatched.

V is TRBV5-1 and J is TRBJ1-2; 7 nucleotides align to TRBD1. The sequence derives from a woman aged 45-60 years with active or convalescent COVID-19. The sample taken for sequencing was peripheral blood. The CDR3 DNA is TGCGCCAGCAGCTGGGGGACAGACCGATATGGCTACACCTTC. The encoded protein is CASSWGTDRYGYTF.